A single sample gave rise to the 26 T cell receptor beta chains below, sequenced in a study of blood T cell repertoires in COVID-19. Some clones are missing from TCRdb's copy, which holds only in-frame ones; the method was immunoSEQ multiplex PCR. This table has roughly 250,000 clones, about 82% appearing once. Sequenced: peripheral blood. These receptors all come from an older woman with active or convalescent COVID-19.

The table lists this clone with a count of one. V gene TRBV6-1 combines with J gene TRBJ1-2; TRBD1 aligns across 11 bases. The junction had 5 bases not matched to a gene; V was cut back by 2 bases and J by 3 bases. The length of the CDR3 is 16 residues. CDR1 is MNHNS and CDR2 is SASEGT in the germline V gene. CDR3 coding DNA: TGTGCCAGCAGTGAACCAGGACAGGGGGCCTACTATGGCTACACCTTC. Translating it yields CASSEPGQGAYYGYTF.

The V call is TRBV5-1, the J call TRBJ1-2; TRBD1 agrees at 7 bases. V dropped 0 bases and J dropped 7; count of bases not matched to a gene: 9. Per the germline V gene, CDR1 is SGHRS and CDR2 is YFSETQ. The CDR3 is 15 residues long. In nucleotides, the CDR3 is TGCGCCAGCAGCTTGGGACAGGGCTCTTGGGGTGGCTACACCTTC. Protein product: CASSLGQGSWGGYTF.

This sequence joins TRBV28 and TRBJ1-4; D is perhaps TRBD1 (6 bases). V lost 5 bases and J 5 bases, leaving 18 bases between the germline ends. The germline V gene has CDR1 MDHEN and CDR2 SYDVKM. The CDR3 covers 16 residues. The CDR3 reads CASSAPRQARNEKLFF. CDR3 DNA sequence: TGTGCCAGCAGTGCCCCCCGACAGGCCAGGAATGAAAAACTGTTTTTT.

The rearrangement links TRBV28 to TRBJ2-3; 11 bases align to TRBD2. V gave up 7 bases and J gave up 2 bases; unmatched junction bases: 14. The CDR3 is 18 residues long. The germline CDR1 and CDR2 sequences are MDHEN and SYDVKM. CDR3 sequence: CASTPGSSGGGITDTQYF. CDR3 nucleotides: TGTGCCAGCACCCCCGGGAGTAGCGGGGGGGGTATCACAGATACGCAGTATTTT.

The V gene is TRBV24-1, the J gene TRBJ1-6, with 7 nucleotides matching TRBD1. J gave up 6 bases and V 5 bases, and 3 bases lay outside the gene matches. CDR3 length equals 14 residues. Looked up from germline, CDR1 is KGHDR and CDR2 is SFDVKD. The DNA for the CDR3 is TGTGCCACCAGTGCCCGACAGGGTAATTCACCCCTCCACTTT. Translation gives CATSARQGNSPLHF.

V is TRBV14 and J is TRBJ2-7; 9 bases align to TRBD1. CDR1 and CDR2 (germline): SGHDN, FVKESK. The length of the CDR3 is 16 residues. V lost 4 bases to trimming and J lost 4 bases; unmatched junction nucleotides: 11. The CDR3 coding sequence is TGTGCCAGCAGCCCCTTAGGACAGGACAGGGGTTACGAGCAGTACTTC. This translates into CASSPLGQDRGYEQYF.

This sequence joins TRBV27 and TRBJ2-7; TRBD1 matches 10 bases. J gave up 3 bases and V 2 bases, and 10 bases lay outside the gene matches. This CDR3 has 17 residues. Germline V gene data show CDR1 as MNHEY and CDR2 as SMNVEV (reference sequence). The CDR3 region has the DNA TGTGCCAGCAGTTTAACTACCGGGACAGGGGTCAGCTACGAGCAGTACTTC. Protein sequence: CASSLTTGTGVSYEQYF.

The V call is TRBV5-1, the J call TRBJ1-4, with a tentative D call TRBD1 (5 bases). Germline lookup yields CDR1 SGHRS and CDR2 YFSETQ. The CDR3 sequence is 15 residues long. Trimming took off 1 base at V and 3 bases at J, with 10 bases between the two ends. Written as DNA, the CDR3 is TGCGCCAGCAGCTTGTGGTTAGGGGCTAATGAAAAACTGTTTTTT. Protein product: CASSLWLGANEKLFF.

The chain recombines TRBV5-1 with TRBJ2-3, with 7 positions matching TRBD2. Germline V CDR1 and CDR2: SGHRS, YFSETQ. The V gene end was trimmed by 4 bases and the J gene end by 0 bases; junction bases not matched to a gene: 2. This CDR3 has 14 residues. The CDR3 sequence: CASSLTSSTDTQYF. The CDR3 bases are TGCGCCAGCAGCCTGACTAGCAGCACAGATACGCAGTATTTT.

This clone was seen only once. The chain recombines TRBV12-3 or TRBV12-4 with TRBJ2-5, with D hard to call. V shed 6 bases and J shed 3 bases, with 5 bases lying between them. The CDR3 loop spans 11 amino acids. The CDR3 DNA reads as TGTGCCAGCAGAAGAGAAGAGACCCAGTACTTC. This gives the protein CASRREETQYF.

This clone is a singleton in its sample. The rearrangement links TRBV11-2 to TRBJ2-1, with 12 bases identical to TRBD2. CDR1 is SGHAT and CDR2 is FQNNGV in the germline V gene. V lost 2 bases, J lost 6 bases, and 2 bases stayed unmatched. The CDR3 extends over 15 amino acids. The CDR3 loop reads CASSLSSGGANEQFF. The CDR3 bases are TGTGCCAGCAGCTTATCTAGCGGGGGGGCCAATGAGCAGTTCTTC.

This chain joins TRBV2 and TRBJ1-2, with a tentative D call TRBD1 (6 bases). The V end was cut by 4 bases, the J end by 0 bases, with 12 bases between. The CDR3 consists of 15 residues. The V gene's germline CDR1 is SNHLY and CDR2 FYNNEI. In DNA, the CDR3 is TGTGCCAGCAGTGGCGGACAGATTGCTAACTATGGCTACACCTTC. This translates into CASSGGQIANYGYTF.

The chain links TRBV19 to TRBJ1-5; D remains ambiguous. Germline CDR1 reads LNHDA; CDR2 reads SQIVND (reference sequence). The CDR3 has 13 amino acids. With 8 bases removed from V and 4 bases from J, the gap between germline ends came to 12 bases. The CDR3 sequence is CASAPGGNQPQHF. In DNA, the CDR3 is TGTGCCAGTGCCCCCGGCGGGAATCAGCCCCAGCATTTT. Looking up the rest from reference TRBV19 and TRBJ1-5 gives the full variable domain: DGGITQSPKYLFRKEGQNVTLSCEQNLNHDAMYWYRQDPGQGLRLIYYSQIVNDFQKGDIAEGYSVSREKKESFPLTVTSAQKNPTAFYLCASAPGGNQPQHFGDGTRLSIL.

This clone was observed a handful of times. The chain couples TRBV29-1 to TRBJ1-2, with D tentatively TRBD1 (6 bases). The CDR3 totals 13 residues. CDR1 and CDR2 (germline): SQVTM, ANQGSEA. Trimming took 7 bases from V and 7 from J, leaving 19 bases between them. CDR3 DNA sequence: TGCAGCGCCGCATATACAGGGAGCTCTGGCTACACCTTC. Amino acids: CSAAYTGSSGYTF.

The chain links TRBV9 to TRBJ2-1, with 8 bases aligning to TRBD1. The CDR3 has 17 residues. Trimming took 1 base from V and 5 from J; bases not matched to a gene: 11. Per the germline V gene, CDR1 is SGDLS and CDR2 is YYNGEE. CDR3 sequence reads: CASSVRVRGQGDNEQFF. The CDR3 DNA reads TGTGCCAGCAGCGTACGCGTGAGAGGACAGGGAGACAATGAGCAGTTCTTC.

The chain carries TRBV12-3 or TRBV12-4 and TRBJ1-1; D call uncertain. Trimming removed 3 bases from V and 5 bases from J, with 10 bases in between. This CDR3 has 13 amino acids. For the CDR3, the DNA is TGTGCCAGCAGTTTCGGGATTTTGACTGAAGCTTTCTTT. Protein product: CASSFGILTEAFF.

The chain couples TRBV10-3 to TRBJ1-1, with no clear D. This CDR3 contains 14 residues. V lost 0 bases and J lost 11, with 16 bases in between. The germline V gene encodes CDR1 ENHRY and CDR2 SYGVKD. The CDR3 bases are TGTGCCATCAGTGAGTCCACATTGACTGGAGCGGCTTTCTTT. Protein: CAISESTLTGAAFF.

The chain joins TRBV5-1 to TRBJ1-6; the match to TRBD1 covers 9 bases. V gave up 7 bases and J gave up 8 bases; unmatched junction bases: 4. The CDR3 consists of 13 residues. CDR1 SGHRS and CDR2 YFSETQ come from the germline V gene. The CDR3 here is CASGDRADSPLHF. The CDR3 DNA follows: TGCGCCAGCGGGGACAGGGCGGATTCACCCCTCCACTTT.

The chain recombines TRBV11-3 with TRBJ2-7, with 8 bases lining up with TRBD2. The CDR3 loop spans 15 amino acids. From germline, CDR1 is SGHNT and CDR2 YENEEA. The J segment lost 2 bases and the V segment lost 1 base, leaving 4 bases of the junction unmatched. CDR3: CASSLGAGGPYEQYF. The CDR3 region has the DNA TGTGCCAGCAGCTTAGGGGCGGGGGGCCCCTACGAGCAGTACTTC.

The CDR3, as DNA: TGCGCCAGCAGCCCACAGGGGTCTAACTATGGCTACACCTTC. Encoded protein: CASSPQGSNYGYTF. J is TRBJ1-2 and V is TRBV5-1; 7 bases are shared with TRBD1. CDR3 length: 14 amino acids. Germline assignment: CDR1 SGHRS and CDR2 YFSETQ. Unmatched junction bases numbered 3, after V lost 4 bases and J lost 0 bases.

The V call is TRBV2, the J call TRBJ2-1; 12 bases align to TRBD2. CDR1 is SNHLY and CDR2 is FYNNEI in the germline V gene. The ends lost 4 bases at V and 0 bases at J; junction bases unmatched: 13. The CDR3 sequence is 20 residues long. The chain's CDR3 is CASSAYFRLAGATSYNEQFF. In DNA form, the CDR3 reads TGTGCCAGCAGTGCGTACTTTAGACTAGCGGGAGCCACCTCCTACAATGAGCAGTTCTTC.

The J gene is TRBJ2-3, the V gene TRBV5-4; 8 bases fit TRBD1. Losses at the gene ends were 2 bases for V and 2 bases for J; bases not matched to a gene: 4. The CDR3 sequence is 15 residues long. Per germline, CDR1 SGHNT and CDR2 YYREEE (reference sequence). CDR3 nucleotides: TGTGCCAGCAGCTTCAGGGGGCTTGACACAGATACGCAGTATTTT. Its translation is CASSFRGLDTDTQYF.

The chain has TRBV4-1 and TRBJ2-5, with D tentatively TRBD1 (5 bases). The CDR3 totals 14 residues. With 4 bases removed from V and 2 bases from J, the gap between germline ends came to 11 bases. Germline CDR1 MGHRA, CDR2 YSYEKL. CDR3 sequence (DNA): TGCGCCAGCAGCCCACAGGCAGGGCAAGAGACCCAGTACTTC. It is translated as CASSPQAGQETQYF.

V usage is TRBV25-1 and J usage is TRBJ1-5, with 7 bases identical to TRBD1. The CDR3 extends over 12 amino acids. Unmatched junction bases numbered 3, after V lost 6 bases and J lost 7 bases. CDR1 is MGHDK and CDR2 is SYGVNS in the germline V gene. CDR3 in amino acids: CASSTGDQPQHF. CDR3 nucleotides: TGTGCCAGCAGCACAGGGGACCAGCCCCAGCATTTT.

This chain links TRBV11-2 with TRBJ1-2, with D perhaps TRBD1 (5 bases). The germline gives CDR1 SGHAT, CDR2 FQNNGV. The CDR3 consists of 13 residues. Trimming took off 5 bases at V and 3 bases at J, with 10 bases between the two ends. The CDR3 nucleotides are TGTGCCAGCAGCACTTCGACAGACTATGGCTACACCTTC. Protein: CASSTSTDYGYTF.

V usage is TRBV6-5 and J usage is TRBJ2-7, with 7 bases identical to TRBD1. Trimming took 2 bases from V and 2 from J; bases not matched to a gene: 6. In germline, CDR1 is MNHEY, CDR2 SVGAGI. The CDR3 covers 15 residues. The CDR3 loop reads CASSYNRDRAYEQYV. DNA of the CDR3: TGTGCCAGCAGTTACAACAGGGACAGAGCCTACGAGCAGTACGTC.